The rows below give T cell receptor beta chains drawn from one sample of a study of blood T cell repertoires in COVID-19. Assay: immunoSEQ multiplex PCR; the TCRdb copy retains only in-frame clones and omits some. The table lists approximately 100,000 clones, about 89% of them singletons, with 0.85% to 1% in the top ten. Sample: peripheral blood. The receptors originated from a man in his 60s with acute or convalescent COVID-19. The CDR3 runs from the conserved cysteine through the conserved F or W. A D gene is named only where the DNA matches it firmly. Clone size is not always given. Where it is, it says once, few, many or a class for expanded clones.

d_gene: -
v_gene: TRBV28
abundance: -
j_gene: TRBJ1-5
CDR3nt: TGTGCCAGCAGTTACCCTGGACAGCCGATTAGCAATCAGCCCCAGCATTTT
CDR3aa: CASSYPGQPISNQPQHF

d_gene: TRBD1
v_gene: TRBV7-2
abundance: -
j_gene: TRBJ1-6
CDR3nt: TGTGCCAGCCGGGGCAGGGGGCATTCACCCCTCCACTTT
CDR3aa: CASRGRGHSPLHF

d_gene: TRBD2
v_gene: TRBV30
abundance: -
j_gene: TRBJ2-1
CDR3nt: TGTGCCTGGAGTGTAACTAGCGGGAGGCCCCCCGATGAGCAGTTCTTC
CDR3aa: CAWSVTSGRPPDEQFF

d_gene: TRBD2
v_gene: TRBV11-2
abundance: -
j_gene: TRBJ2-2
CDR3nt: TGTGCCAGCAGCTTGGGAGCGGGAGGGCCGAAGAGCACCGGGGAGCTGTTTTTT
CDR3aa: CASSLGAGGPKSTGELFF

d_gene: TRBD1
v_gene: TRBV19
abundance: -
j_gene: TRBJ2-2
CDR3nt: TGTGCCAGTTGGGACAGGGGTGCGAACACCGGGGAGCTGTTTTTT
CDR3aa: CASWDRGANTGELFF

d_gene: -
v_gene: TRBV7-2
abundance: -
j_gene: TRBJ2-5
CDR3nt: TGTGCCAGCAGCTTAGTAGGCAGGGGCGGCCAAGAGACCCAGTACTTC
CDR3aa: CASSLVGRGGQETQYF

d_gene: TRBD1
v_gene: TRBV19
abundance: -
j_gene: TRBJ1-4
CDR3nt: TGTGCCAGTAGTATGGGGACAGGGGCTGAAAAACTGTTTTTT
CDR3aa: CASSMGTGAEKLFF

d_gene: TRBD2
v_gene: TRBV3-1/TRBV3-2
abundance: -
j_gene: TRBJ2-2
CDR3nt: TGTGCCAGCAGCCCGACTGCACCGGGACTAGCGGGAAACGGGGAGCTGTTTTTT
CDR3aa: CASSPTAPGLAGNGELFF

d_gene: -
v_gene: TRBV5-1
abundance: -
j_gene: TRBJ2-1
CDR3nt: TGCGCCAGCAGCTTGGTAACGGATCTAGTCCATGAGCAGTTCTTC
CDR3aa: CASSLVTDLVHEQFF

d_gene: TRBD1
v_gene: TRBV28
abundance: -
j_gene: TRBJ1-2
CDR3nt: TGTGTCACAAGAACAGGGGGCCTAGGAGGAGGCTACACCTTC
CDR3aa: CVTRTGGLGGGYTF

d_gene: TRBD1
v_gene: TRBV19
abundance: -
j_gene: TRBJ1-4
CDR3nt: TGTGCCAGTAGTACGGACAGGGTTTCTAATGAAAAACTGTTTTTT
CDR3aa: CASSTDRVSNEKLFF

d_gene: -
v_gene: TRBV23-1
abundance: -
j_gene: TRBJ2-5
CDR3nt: TGCGCCAGCTCAATCGAGGGGGGGCCAGAGACCCAGTACTTC
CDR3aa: CASSIEGGPETQYF

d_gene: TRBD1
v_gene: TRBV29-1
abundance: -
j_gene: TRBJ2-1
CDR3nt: TGCAGCGTTCTCTTCGGACAGGGCGGTAATGAGCAGTTCTTC
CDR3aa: CSVLFGQGGNEQFF

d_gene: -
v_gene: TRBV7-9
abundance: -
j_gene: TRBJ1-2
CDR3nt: TGTGCCAGCAGCCCTGGACCGGGGGGCTACACCTTC
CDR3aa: CASSPGPGGYTF

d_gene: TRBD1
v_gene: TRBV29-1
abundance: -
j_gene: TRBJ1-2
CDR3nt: TGCAGCGTTGGGCCCGACAGGGACTATGGCTACACCTTC
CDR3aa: CSVGPDRDYGYTF

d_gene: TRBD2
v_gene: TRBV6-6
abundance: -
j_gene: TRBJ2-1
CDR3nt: TGTGCCAGCAGGGAAACGGGGGGGTCCTACAATGAGCAGTTCTTC
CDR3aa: CASRETGGSYNEQFF

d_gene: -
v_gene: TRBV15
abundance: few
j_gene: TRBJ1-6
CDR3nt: TGTGCCACCAGTAAAACGAGGGCCGGCCGTTCACCCCTCCACTTT
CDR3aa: CATSKTRAGRSPLHF

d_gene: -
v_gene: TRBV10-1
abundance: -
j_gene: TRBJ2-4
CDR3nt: TGCGCCAGCAGCCTCCTCCCGGGACAAAAGGTTAGCATTCAGTACTTC
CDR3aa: CASSLLPGQKVSIQYF

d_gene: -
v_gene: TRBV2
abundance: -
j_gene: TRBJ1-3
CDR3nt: TGTGCCAGCAGTGTGGAGATGCTGTTCTCTGGAAACACCATATATTTT
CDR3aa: CASSVEMLFSGNTIYF

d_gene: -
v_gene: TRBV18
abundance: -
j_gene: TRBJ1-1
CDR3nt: TGTGCCAGCTCGCAGGGCTGGCGCACTGAAGCTTTCTTT
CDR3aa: CASSQGWRTEAFF

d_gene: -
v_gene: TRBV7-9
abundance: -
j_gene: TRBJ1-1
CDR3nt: TGTGCCAGCAGCCTCGGACTAATGAACACTGAAGCTTTCTTT
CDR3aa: CASSLGLMNTEAFF

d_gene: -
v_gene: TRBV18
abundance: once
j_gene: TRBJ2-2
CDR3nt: TGTGCCAGCTCACCATTGTCCGGGAGCACCGGGGAGCTGTTTTTT
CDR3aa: CASSPLSGSTGELFF

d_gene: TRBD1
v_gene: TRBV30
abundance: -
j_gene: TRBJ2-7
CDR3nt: TGTGCCTGGAGTGTATCGACAGGGTTCTACGAGCAGTACTTC
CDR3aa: CAWSVSTGFYEQYF

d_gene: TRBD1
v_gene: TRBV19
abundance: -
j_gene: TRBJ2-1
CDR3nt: TGTGCCAGTAACCATAGATTCGGACAGGGGGCCAATGAGCAGTTCTTC
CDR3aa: CASNHRFGQGANEQFF

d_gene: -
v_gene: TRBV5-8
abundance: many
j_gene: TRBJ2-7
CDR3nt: TGTGCCAGCAGCTCCCTCTACGAGCAGTACTTC
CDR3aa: CASSSLYEQYF

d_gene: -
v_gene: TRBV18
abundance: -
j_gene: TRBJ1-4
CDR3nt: TGTGCCAGCTCGTTGGCAGCGGCAACTAATGAAAAACTGTTTTTT
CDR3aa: CASSLAAATNEKLFF

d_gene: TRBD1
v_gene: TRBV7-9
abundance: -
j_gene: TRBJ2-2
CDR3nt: TGTGCCAGCAGCTTACGGAAGGGACAGGCCTCGAACACCGGGGAGCTGTTTTTT
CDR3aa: CASSLRKGQASNTGELFF

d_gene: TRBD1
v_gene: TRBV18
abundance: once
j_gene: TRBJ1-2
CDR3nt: TGTGCCAGCTCACCGGATGGACAGGGCTTGGGCGGCTACACCTTC
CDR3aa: CASSPDGQGLGGYTF

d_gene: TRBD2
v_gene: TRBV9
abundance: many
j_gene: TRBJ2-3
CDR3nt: TGTGCCAGCAGCGTACGGGCGGGAGACGATACGCAGTATTTT
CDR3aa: CASSVRAGDDTQYF

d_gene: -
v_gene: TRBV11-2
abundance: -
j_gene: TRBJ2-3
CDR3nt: TGTGCCAGCAGCTTAGATAGGACAGGCACAGATACGCAGTATTTT
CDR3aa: CASSLDRTGTDTQYF

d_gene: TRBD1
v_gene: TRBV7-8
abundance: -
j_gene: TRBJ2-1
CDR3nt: TGTGCCAGCAGCCCGGAACAGGGGTTTAGCTCCTACAATGAGCAGTTCTTC
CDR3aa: CASSPEQGFSSYNEQFF

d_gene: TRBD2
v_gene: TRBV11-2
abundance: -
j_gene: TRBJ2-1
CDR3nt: TGTGCCAGCAGCTCCAGGACTAGCGGGAGAAGGAGTGAGCAGTTCTTC
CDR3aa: CASSSRTSGRRSEQFF

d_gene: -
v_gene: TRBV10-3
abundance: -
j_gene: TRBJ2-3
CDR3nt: TGTGCCATCAGGGATACAGGGGGGGGACCAGATACGCAGTATTTT
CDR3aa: CAIRDTGGGPDTQYF

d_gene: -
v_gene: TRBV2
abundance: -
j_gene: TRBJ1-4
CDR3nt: TGTGCCAGCAGGGCCGGCGGAAGTAATGAAAAACTGTTTTTT
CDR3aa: CASRAGGSNEKLFF

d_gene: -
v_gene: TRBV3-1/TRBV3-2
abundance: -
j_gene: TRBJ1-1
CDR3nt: TGTGCCAGCCACGGACACTTGAACACTGAAGCTTTCTTT
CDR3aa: CASHGHLNTEAFF

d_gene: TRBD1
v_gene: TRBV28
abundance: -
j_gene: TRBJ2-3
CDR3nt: TGTGCCAGCAGTCCTCCCACGGACAGGGAAAAGCAGTATTTT
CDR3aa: CASSPPTDREKQYF

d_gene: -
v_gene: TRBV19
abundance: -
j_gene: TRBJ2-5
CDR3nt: TGTGCCAGTAGTATACCCCCCCGGGAGACCCAGTACTTC
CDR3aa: CASSIPPRETQYF

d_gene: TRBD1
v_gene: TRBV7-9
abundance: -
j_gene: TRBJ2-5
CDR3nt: TGTGCCAGCAGCTTAGCAGGGGGCGACTTGGAGACCCAGTACTTC
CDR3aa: CASSLAGGDLETQYF

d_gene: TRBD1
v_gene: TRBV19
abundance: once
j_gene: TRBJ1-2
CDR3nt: TGTGCCAGTAGTGACAGGGGGATGAACTATGGCTACACCTTC
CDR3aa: CASSDRGMNYGYTF

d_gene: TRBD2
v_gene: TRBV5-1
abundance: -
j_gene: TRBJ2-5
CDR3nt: TGCGCCAGCAGCTTCGGGGGAGGGGAGGGAGAGACCCAGTACTTC
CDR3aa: CASSFGGGEGETQYF

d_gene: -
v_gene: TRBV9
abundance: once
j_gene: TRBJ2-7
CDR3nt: TGTGCCAGCAGCGTAGGAAGCGGATCATACGAGCAGTACTTC
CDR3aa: CASSVGSGSYEQYF

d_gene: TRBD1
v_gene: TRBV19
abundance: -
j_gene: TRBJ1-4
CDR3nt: TGTGCCAGTACCGGGACAGAAAATGAAAAACTGTTTTTT
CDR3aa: CASTGTENEKLFF

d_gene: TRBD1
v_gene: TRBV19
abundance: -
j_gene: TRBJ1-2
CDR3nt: TGTGCCAGTAGTAAACGACAGGGGCAGGACTATGGCTACACCTTC
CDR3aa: CASSKRQGQDYGYTF

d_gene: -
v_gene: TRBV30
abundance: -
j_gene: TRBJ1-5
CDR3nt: TGTGCCTGGAGTGCCTCGCCACAGGGAGCCCTGCGGCCCCAGCATTTT
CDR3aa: CAWSASPQGALRPQHF

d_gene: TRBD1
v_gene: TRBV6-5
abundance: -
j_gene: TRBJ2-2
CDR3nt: TGTGCCAGTTTTCGGGACAGGGGGCTCACCGGGGAGCTGTTTTTT
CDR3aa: CASFRDRGLTGELFF

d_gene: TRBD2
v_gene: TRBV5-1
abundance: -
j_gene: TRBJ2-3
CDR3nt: TGCGCCAGCAGCTTGATAGCGGGCACTAGCACAGATACGCAGTATTTT
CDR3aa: CASSLIAGTSTDTQYF

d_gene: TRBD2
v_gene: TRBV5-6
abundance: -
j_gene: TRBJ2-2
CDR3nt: TGTGCCAGCAGCCCAATCGGAGCGGGAGCAACCGGGGAGCTGTTTTTT
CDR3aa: CASSPIGAGATGELFF

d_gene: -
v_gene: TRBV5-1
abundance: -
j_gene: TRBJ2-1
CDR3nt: TGCGCCAGCAGCCCCGGACAGAATTGGAACAATGAGCAGTTCTTC
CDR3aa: CASSPGQNWNNEQFF

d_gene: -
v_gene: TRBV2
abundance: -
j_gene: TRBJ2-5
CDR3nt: TGTGCCAGCAGAAGGAGCGAGGGAGCGCAAGAGACCCAGTACTTC
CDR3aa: CASRRSEGAQETQYF

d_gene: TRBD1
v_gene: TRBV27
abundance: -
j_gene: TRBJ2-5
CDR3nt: TGTGCCAGCAGCTCCGTCCGGGACAGGGACCGGGCCCAGTACTTC
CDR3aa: CASSSVRDRDRAQYF

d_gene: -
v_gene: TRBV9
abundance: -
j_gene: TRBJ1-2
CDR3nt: TGTGCCAGCAGCCAAAGACAGGTGGGGGGCTACACCTTC
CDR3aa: CASSQRQVGGYTF